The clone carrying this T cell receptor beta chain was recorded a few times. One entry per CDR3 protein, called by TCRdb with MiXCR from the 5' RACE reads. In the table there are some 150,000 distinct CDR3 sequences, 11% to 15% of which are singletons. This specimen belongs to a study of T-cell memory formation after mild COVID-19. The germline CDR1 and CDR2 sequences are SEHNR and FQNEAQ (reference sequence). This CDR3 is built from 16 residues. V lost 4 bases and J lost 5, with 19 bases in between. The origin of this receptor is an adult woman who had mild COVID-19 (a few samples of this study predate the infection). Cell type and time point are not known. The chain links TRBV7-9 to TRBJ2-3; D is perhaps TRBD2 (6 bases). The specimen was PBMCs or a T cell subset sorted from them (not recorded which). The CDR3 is CASSSLRERRGDTQYF. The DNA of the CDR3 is TGTGCCAGCAGCTCTCTCCGGGAGCGACGGGGAGATACGCAGTATTTT.